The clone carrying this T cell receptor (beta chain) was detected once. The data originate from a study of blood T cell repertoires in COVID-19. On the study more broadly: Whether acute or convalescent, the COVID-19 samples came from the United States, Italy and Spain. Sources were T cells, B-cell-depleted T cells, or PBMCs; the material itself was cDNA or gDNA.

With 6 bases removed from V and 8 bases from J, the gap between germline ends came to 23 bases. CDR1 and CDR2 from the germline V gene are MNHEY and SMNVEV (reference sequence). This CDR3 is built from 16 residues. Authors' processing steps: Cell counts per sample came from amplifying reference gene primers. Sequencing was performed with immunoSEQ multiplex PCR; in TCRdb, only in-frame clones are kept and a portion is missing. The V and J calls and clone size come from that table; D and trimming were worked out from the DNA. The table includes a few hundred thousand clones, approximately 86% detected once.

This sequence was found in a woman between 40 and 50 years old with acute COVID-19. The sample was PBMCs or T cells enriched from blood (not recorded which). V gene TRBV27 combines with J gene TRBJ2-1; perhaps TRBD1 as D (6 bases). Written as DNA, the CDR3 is TGTGCCAGCAGCCCCCGCTCGGGGTCAGGGGCCCATGAGCAGTTCTTC. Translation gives CASSPRSGSGAHEQFF.